This TCR beta chain emerged from a study of T-cell reconstitution after alpha-beta-depleted transplantation in children. The study, taken as a whole, reports: T-cell numbers and diversity, one year after transplant, stemmed largely from T cells that were newly produced.

Preparing the TCRbeta library involved the use of unique molecular identifiers. TCRdb independently ran MiXCR on the PCR reads; one entry per CDR3 protein. Here the sample spans some 840,000 distinct CDR3 sequences, roughly 16% being singletons. CDR3 length: 14 residues. In germline, CDR1 is SQVTM, CDR2 ANQGSEA. J lost 6 bases, V lost 5 bases, and 11 bases had no gene match. With regard to this clonotype: Its target is not known.

The starting material was PBMCs, mostly from graft donor cells, obtained 360 days after TCRalphabeta/CD19-depleted stem cell transplant. This TCR came from a male patient younger than 18 who had a stem cell transplant for acute lymphoblastic leukemia, so the T cells may come from the graft donor. V is TRBV29-1 and J is TRBJ1-2; 8 bases agree with TRBD1. The CDR3 is CSVLTGQGGHGYTF. CDR3 sequence (DNA): TGCAGCGTTCTGACCGGACAGGGAGGTCATGGCTACACCTTC.